This T cell receptor beta chain was documented in a study of blood T cell repertoires in COVID-19. Whole-study context: Researchers got acute and convalescent COVID-19 samples from the United States, Italy and Spain.

Generated by immunoSEQ multiplex PCR, the TCRdb table keeps only in-frame clones and is missing some. The sample lists 310,000 or so clones, approximately 86% seen once, with 8.5% to 10% in the top ten. Looked up from germline, CDR1 is MDHEN and CDR2 is SYDVKM. Deletions cut 6 bases from V and 2 bases from J, with 18 bases between. This CDR3 is 16 amino acids long. This rearrangement joins TRBV28 to TRBJ2-3; TRBD2 might be the D (5 bases). The sample was PBMCs or T cells enriched from blood (not recorded which). The receptor comes from a woman between 18 and 30 years old who had recovered from COVID-19. CDR3 loop: CASSRLAGVYTDTQYF. The CDR3 DNA is TGTGCCAGCAGCCGTCTCGCCGGGGTGTACACAGATACGCAGTATTTT.